This T cell receptor (beta chain) was sequenced during a study of PD-1 blockade in classical Hodgkin lymphoma. Sequencing used immunoSEQ multiplex PCR; TCRdb keeps in-frame clones, though not all of them. Here the sample spans over 85,000 clones, 90% to 95% being singletons. V shed 7 bases and J shed 3 bases, with 13 bases lying between them. The CDR3 is 13 residues long. Germline CDR1 and CDR2: MDHEN and SYDVKM. The time point is: cycle 4 day 1 (C4D1), after more than five weeks of nivolumab. Patients all relapsed after autologous stem cell transplantation, and there was variation in brentuximab vedotin exposure.

The input for sequencing was peripheral blood mononuclear cells (PBMCs), taken before the fourth cycle of nivolumab. The chain links TRBV28 to TRBJ2-7; D possibly corresponds to TRBD1 (6 bases). This TCR derives from a human donor with classical Hodgkin lymphoma. The CDR3 sequence is CASKAGALYEQYF. The CDR3 nucleotides are TGTGCCAGCAAGGCAGGGGCGCTCTACGAGCAGTACTTC. The entire variable domain, with the rest obtained from reference TRBV28 and TRBJ2-7, is as follows: DVKVTQSSRYLVKRTGEKVFLECVQDMDHENMFWYRQDPGLGLRLIYFSYDVKMKEKGDIPEGYSVSREKKERFSLILESASTNQTSMYLCASKAGALYEQYFGPGTRLTVT.